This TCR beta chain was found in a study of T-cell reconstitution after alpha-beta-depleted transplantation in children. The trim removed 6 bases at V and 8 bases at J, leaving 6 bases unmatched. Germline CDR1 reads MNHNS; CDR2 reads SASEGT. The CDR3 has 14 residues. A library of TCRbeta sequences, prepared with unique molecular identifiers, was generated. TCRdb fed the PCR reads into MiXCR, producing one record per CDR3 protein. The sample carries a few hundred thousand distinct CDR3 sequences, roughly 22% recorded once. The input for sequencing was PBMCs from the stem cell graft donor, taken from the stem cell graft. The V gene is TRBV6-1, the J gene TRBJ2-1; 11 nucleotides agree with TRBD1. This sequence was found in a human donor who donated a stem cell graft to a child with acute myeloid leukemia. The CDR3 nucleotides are TGTGCCAGCAGCATTAGGACAGGGGGCTATGAGCAGTTCTTC. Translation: CASSIRTGGYEQFF.